These T cell receptor beta chains were read from a single sample in a study of shared clonotypes between healthy human individuals. TCRdb's table, derived via immunoSEQ multiplex PCR, lists solely in-frame clones and lacks some. The sample lists roughly 500,000 clones, almost 97% occurring once. The sequenced sample consisted of naive CD4+ T cells sorted from blood. All receptors derive from a woman aged 25 to 39 in good health. Each CDR3 is given with its conserved first and last residue. Fields, in order: clone size, D gene, V gene, J gene, CDR3 DNA, CDR3 protein. A D gene is named only where the DNA matches it firmly. Only some rows state a clone size, as once, few, many or a class for expanded clones.

>-|-|TRBV28|TRBJ2-4
TGTGCCAGCACCCAAACGGCCGCCAAAAACATTCAGTACTTC
CASTQTAAKNIQYF
>-|-|TRBV29-1|TRBJ1-1
TGCAGCGTTGAAGATCAAGAGAACACTGAAGCTTTCTTT
CSVEDQENTEAFF
>-|-|TRBV5-4|TRBJ2-7
TGTGCCAGCAGCTTGGATCTCCTTACCTACGAGCAGTACTTC
CASSLDLLTYEQYF
>-|-|TRBV5-5|TRBJ2-5
TGTGCCAGCAGCTTGTGGACAGCACAAGAGACCCAGTACTTC
CASSLWTAQETQYF
>-|-|TRBV20-1|TRBJ2-1
TGCAGTGCCCAACACGAGGGGCAGTTCTTC
CSAQHEGQFF
>-|-|TRBV5-1|TRBJ2-7
TGCGCCAGCAGCTTGGGGCTACAGGGCTACGAGCAGTACTTC
CASSLGLQGYEQYF
>-|TRBD2|TRBV6-7|TRBJ2-5
TGTGCCAGCAGGACGGCGGGGGGGCGGGAGACCCAGTACTTC
CASRTAGGRETQYF
>-|-|TRBV28|TRBJ2-7
TGTGCCAGCAGTTTTTCCCCTCGGAATACTTACGAGCAGTACTTC
CASSFSPRNTYEQYF
>-|-|TRBV10-3|TRBJ2-3
TGTGCCATCAGTGAGGGACGCGCAGATACGCAGTATTTT
CAISEGRADTQYF
>-|TRBD1|TRBV2|TRBJ2-7
TGTGCCAGCAGTGAAATTGGCTGGCCAGGGGGTGCCTACGAGCAGTACTTC
CASSEIGWPGGAYEQYF
>-|TRBD1|TRBV11-3|TRBJ2-2
TGTGCCAGCAGCACGGACAGGGAAGCTGTCGGGGAGCTGTTTTTT
CASSTDREAVGELFF
>-|-|TRBV14|TRBJ2-7
TGTGCCAGCAGCCAAGGTCGACGCCCGAGCTCCTACGAGCAGTACTTC
CASSQGRRPSSYEQYF
>-|TRBD1|TRBV2|TRBJ1-2
TGTGCCAGCAGCATTCAGGGGGCGGACTATGGCTACACCTTC
CASSIQGADYGYTF
>-|-|TRBV6-6|TRBJ2-1
TGTGCCAGCAGTTACAGGGGACGCGGCAATGAGCAGTTCTTC
CASSYRGRGNEQFF
>-|-|TRBV18|TRBJ2-7
TGTGCCAGCTCACCCGCACAGATCTACGAGCAGTACTTC
CASSPAQIYEQYF
>-|-|TRBV6-5|TRBJ2-4
TGTGCCAGCAGTCCCCCGGCCAGACTGCACATTCAGTACTTC
CASSPPARLHIQYF
>-|-|TRBV18|TRBJ2-7
TGTGCCAGCTCATCATTCTCCCCCTCCGAGCAGTACTTC
CASSSFSPSEQYF
>-|-|TRBV5-1|TRBJ2-5
TGCGCCAGCAGCGCAACTGGGACGTTACAAGAGACCCAGTACTTC
CASSATGTLQETQYF
>-|TRBD1|TRBV27|TRBJ1-1
TGTGCCAGCACCGAAGGGACAGGGAGGAACACTGAAGCTTTCTTT
CASTEGTGRNTEAFF
>once|-|TRBV5-4|TRBJ2-7
TGTGCCAGCAGCCAAGGAGACGGGTCGGTTAACCCCTACGAGCAGTACTTC
CASSQGDGSVNPYEQYF
>-|TRBD1|TRBV6-4|TRBJ1-5
TGTGCCAGCGATTGGGGCGGCGGACAGGGCGGATGCAATCAGCCCCAGCATTTT
CASDWGGGQGGCNQPQHF
>-|TRBD2|TRBV7-7|TRBJ2-7
TGTGCCAGCAGCTCTGGGACTAGCGGAGACTACGAGCAGTACTTC
CASSSGTSGDYEQYF
>-|-|TRBV27|TRBJ2-7
TGTGCCAGCAGTCAGACAGGCTCGGTGGGAGAGCAGTACTTC
CASSQTGSVGEQYF
>-|-|TRBV15|TRBJ2-1
TGTGCCACCAGCAGAGATCTACAGCAGTTCTTC
CATSRDLQQFF
>-|-|TRBV4-2|TRBJ1-4
TGTGCCAGCAGCTCGGACAGACTAGCGGCTAATGAAAAACTGTTTTTT
CASSSDRLAANEKLFF
>-|-|TRBV5-1|TRBJ1-1
TGCGCCAGCAGCCTGGAGACATCAAACACTGAAGCTTTCTTT
CASSLETSNTEAFF
>-|TRBD1|TRBV4-1|TRBJ2-7
TGCGCCAGCAGCCTAGGGGACAGGGCCATGACCGAGCAGTACTTC
CASSLGDRAMTEQYF
>-|-|TRBV18|TRBJ1-1
TGTGCCAGCTCAGATGGATCGGCCCTGATGAACACTGAAGCTTTCTTT
CASSDGSALMNTEAFF
>-|-|TRBV28|TRBJ2-1
TGTGCCAGCATAGGGGGACCCGAGTCCTACAATGAGCAGTTCTTC
CASIGGPESYNEQFF
>-|TRBD2|TRBV30|TRBJ2-1
TGTGCCTGGAGTGCCCGGAGGACTAGGACTAATGAGCAGTTCTTC
CAWSARRTRTNEQFF
>once|-|TRBV2|TRBJ2-7
TGTGCCAGCAGTGAGTTTGGCGAGCAGTACTTC
CASSEFGEQYF